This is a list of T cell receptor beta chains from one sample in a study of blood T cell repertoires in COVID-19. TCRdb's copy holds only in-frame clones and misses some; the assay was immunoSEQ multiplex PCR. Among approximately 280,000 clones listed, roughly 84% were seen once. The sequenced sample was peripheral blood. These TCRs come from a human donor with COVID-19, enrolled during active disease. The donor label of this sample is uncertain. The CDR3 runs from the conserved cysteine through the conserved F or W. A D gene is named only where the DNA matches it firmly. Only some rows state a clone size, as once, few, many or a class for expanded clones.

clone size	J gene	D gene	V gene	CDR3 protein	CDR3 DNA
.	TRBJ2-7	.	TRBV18	CASSPGGPSYEQYF	TGTGCCAGCTCACCAGGGGGCCCGTCCTACGAGCAGTACTTC
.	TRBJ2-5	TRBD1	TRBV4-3	CASSQNRGETQYF	TGCGCCAGCAGCCAAAACAGGGGGGAGACCCAGTACTTC
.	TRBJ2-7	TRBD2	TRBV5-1	CASSFGGRGYEQYF	TGCGCCAGCAGCTTCGGCGGGAGGGGGTACGAGCAGTACTTC
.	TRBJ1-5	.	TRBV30	CAWRAGDEGNQPQHF	TGTGCCTGGCGGGCGGGGGATGAGGGCAATCAGCCCCAGCATTTT
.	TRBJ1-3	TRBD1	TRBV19	CASSDLGQVLSGNTIYF	TGTGCCAGTAGTGACCTCGGACAGGTCCTCTCTGGAAACACCATATATTTT
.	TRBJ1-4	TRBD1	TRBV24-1	CATSDPKQGSGEKLFF	TGTGCCACCAGTGACCCTAAACAGGGGTCAGGTGAAAAACTGTTTTTT
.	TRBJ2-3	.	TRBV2	CASSALAILGDTQYF	TGTGCCAGCAGTGCCCTAGCGATCCTAGGGGATACGCAGTATTTT
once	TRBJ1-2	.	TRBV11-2	CASSPVTANYGYTF	TGTGCCAGCAGCCCAGTGACAGCTAACTATGGCTACACCTTC
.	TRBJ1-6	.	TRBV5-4	CASSLDGERALHF	TGTGCCAGCAGCTTGGACGGGGAGCGGGCCCTCCACTTT
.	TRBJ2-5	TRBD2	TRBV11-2	CASSHTLGLAGDLLGTQYF	TGTGCCAGCAGTCATACCCTGGGACTAGCGGGAGATCTTCTTGGGACCCAGTACTTC
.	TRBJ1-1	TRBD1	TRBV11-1	CASSFAGTGGSTEAFF	TGTGCCAGCAGTTTTGCCGGGACAGGGGGTAGCACTGAAGCTTTCTTT
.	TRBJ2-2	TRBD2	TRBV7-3	CASSPIAGETGELFF	TGTGCCAGCAGCCCTATAGCGGGAGAGACCGGGGAGCTGTTTTTT
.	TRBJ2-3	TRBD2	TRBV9	CASSLHLAGGGDTQYF	TGTGCCAGCAGCCTTCATTTGGCGGGAGGTGGAGATACGCAGTATTTT
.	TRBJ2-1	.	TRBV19	CASNSLAWGGGEQFF	TGTGCCAGTAACAGCCTAGCGTGGGGTGGGGGTGAGCAGTTCTTC
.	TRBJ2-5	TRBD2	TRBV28	CASSPLGLAGLWETQYF	TGTGCCAGCTCCCCCCTCGGGCTAGCGGGATTGTGGGAGACCCAGTACTTC
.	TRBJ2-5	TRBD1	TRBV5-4	CASSLDRDGTQYF	TGTGCCAGCAGCCTCGACAGGGACGGGACCCAGTACTTC
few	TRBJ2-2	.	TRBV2	CASTARVNTGELFF	TGTGCCAGCACGGCGCGGGTGAACACCGGGGAGCTGTTTTTT
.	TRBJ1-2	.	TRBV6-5	CASLGVQGGYGYTF	TGTGCCAGCCTGGGGGTCCAGGGAGGGTATGGCTACACCTTC
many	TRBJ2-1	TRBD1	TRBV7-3	CASSQGAGHNEQFF	TGTGCCAGCAGTCAGGGGGCGGGCCACAATGAGCAGTTCTTC
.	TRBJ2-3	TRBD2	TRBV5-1	CASSLRIAGGADTQYF	TGCGCCAGCAGCCTCCGTATAGCGGGAGGTGCAGATACGCAGTATTTT
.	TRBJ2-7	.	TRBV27	CASSSSRVATYEQYF	TGTGCCAGCAGTTCTTCCAGGGTAGCCACCTACGAGCAGTACTTC
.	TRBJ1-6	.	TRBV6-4	CASSLRVDSPLHF	TGTGCCAGCAGCTTGAGGGTGGACTCACCCCTCCACTTT
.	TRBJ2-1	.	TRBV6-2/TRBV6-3	CASSRPSRSGYNEQFF	TGTGCCAGCAGCCGACCGAGTAGGTCGGGGTACAATGAGCAGTTCTTC
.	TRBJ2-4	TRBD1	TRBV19	CASSFRQGANIQYF	TGTGCCAGTAGCTTTAGACAGGGGGCAAACATTCAGTACTTC
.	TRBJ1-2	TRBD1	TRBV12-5	CASGLGDREVFGYTF	TGTGCTAGTGGTTTGGGAGACAGGGAAGTATTTGGCTACACCTTC
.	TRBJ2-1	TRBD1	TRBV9	CASSLGQRSSYNEQFF	TGTGCCAGCAGCTTGGGACAGCGGAGCTCCTACAATGAGCAGTTCTTC
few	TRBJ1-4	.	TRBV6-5	CASTKGGAGREKLFF	TGTGCCAGCACCAAAGGGGGGGCCGGTCGGGAAAAACTGTTTTTT
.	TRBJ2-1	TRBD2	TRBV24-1	CATSGPGTSGAKNEQFF	TGTGCCACCAGTGGCCCGGGGACTAGCGGGGCAAAAAATGAGCAGTTCTTC
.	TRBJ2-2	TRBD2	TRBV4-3	CASSQEWEGTGELFF	TGCGCCAGCAGCCAAGAATGGGAGGGGACCGGGGAGCTGTTTTTT
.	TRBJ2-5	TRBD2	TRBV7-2	CASSLNSPGLAGSETQYF	TGTGCCAGCAGCTTAAACTCTCCGGGACTAGCGGGAAGTGAGACCCAGTACTTC
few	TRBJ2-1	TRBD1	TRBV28	CASSSQDRVNEQFF	TGTGCCAGCAGTTCCCAGGACAGGGTCAATGAGCAGTTCTTC
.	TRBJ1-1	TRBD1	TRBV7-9	CASSFRQGMNTEAFF	TGTGCCAGCAGCTTCCGACAGGGGATGAACACTGAAGCTTTCTTT
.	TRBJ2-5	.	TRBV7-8	CASSPPRRETQYF	TGTGCCAGCAGCCCGCCCCGGCGGGAGACCCAGTACTTC
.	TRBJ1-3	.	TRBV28	CASSLLANGGNTIYF	TGTGCCAGCAGTTTATTAGCAAACGGTGGAAACACCATATATTTT
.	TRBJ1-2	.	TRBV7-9	CASSLPPGHNYGYTF	TGTGCCAGCAGCTTACCGCCAGGCCACAACTATGGCTACACCTTC
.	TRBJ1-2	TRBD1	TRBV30	CAWGQGAGYGYTF	TGTGCCTGGGGACAGGGGGCAGGGTATGGCTACACCTTC
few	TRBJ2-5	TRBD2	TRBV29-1	CSAGGGGRQTLQETQYF	TGCAGCGCCGGTGGGGGGGGACGGCAGACCCTTCAAGAGACCCAGTACTTC
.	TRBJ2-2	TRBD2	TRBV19	CASNHRATSGSRIGELFF	TGTGCCAGTAACCACCGAGCGACTAGCGGGAGTCGGATCGGGGAGCTGTTTTTT
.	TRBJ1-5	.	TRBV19	CASSINANQPQHF	TGTGCCAGTAGTATAAACGCGAATCAGCCCCAGCATTTT
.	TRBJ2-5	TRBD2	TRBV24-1	CATSDSRREGPVWETQYF	TGTGCCACCAGTGATTCAAGGCGGGAGGGCCCAGTTTGGGAGACCCAGTACTTC
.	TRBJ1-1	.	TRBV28	CASSLQQDTEAFF	TGTGCCAGCAGTTTACAGCAGGACACTGAAGCTTTCTTT
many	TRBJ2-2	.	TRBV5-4	CASSLPTNTGELFF	TGTGCCAGCAGCTTGCCCACGAACACCGGGGAGCTGTTTTTT
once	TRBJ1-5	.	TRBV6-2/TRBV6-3	CASSPTGWGNQPQHF	TGTGCCAGCAGTCCGACAGGCTGGGGCAATCAGCCCCAGCATTTT
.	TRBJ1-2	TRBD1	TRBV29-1	CSVFQGAPLYGYTF	TGCAGCGTCTTTCAGGGGGCCCCCCTCTATGGCTACACCTTC
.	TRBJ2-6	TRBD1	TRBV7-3	CASSRNGGQGAQGANVLTF	TGTGCCAGCAGCCGAAACGGGGGACAGGGGGCGCAAGGGGCCAACGTCCTGACTTTC
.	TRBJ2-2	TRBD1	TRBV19	CASSPGQGAGTGELFF	TGTGCCAGTAGTCCCGGACAGGGGGCGGGCACCGGGGAGCTGTTTTTT
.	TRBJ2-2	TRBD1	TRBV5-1	CASSWTGVSTGELFF	TGCGCCAGCAGCTGGACAGGGGTTAGCACCGGGGAGCTGTTTTTT
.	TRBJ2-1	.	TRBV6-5	CASTMSDNEQFF	TGTGCCAGCACGATGAGTGACAATGAGCAGTTCTTC
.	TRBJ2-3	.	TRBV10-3	CAITGGVSRDTDTQYF	TGTGCCATCACCGGAGGAGTTTCGAGGGACACAGATACGCAGTATTTT
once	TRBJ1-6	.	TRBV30	CAWTRQENSPLHF	TGTGCCTGGACCAGACAGGAGAATTCACCCCTCCACTTT
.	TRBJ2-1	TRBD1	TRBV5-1	CASSLGFGTGTQNEQFF	TGCGCCAGCAGCTTGGGGTTTGGGACAGGGACCCAAAATGAGCAGTTCTTC
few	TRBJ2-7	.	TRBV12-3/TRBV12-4	CASSLGGPYEQYF	TGTGCCAGCAGTTTAGGGGGCCCCTACGAGCAGTACTTC
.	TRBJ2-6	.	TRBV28	CASSFARYGANVLTF	TGTGCCAGCAGTTTCGCCAGGTATGGGGCCAACGTCCTGACTTTC